Included here is one T cell receptor beta chain sequence, with context. No antigen is known for it. Healthy bone marrow donors made up the donors. This sample was included in a study of cytomegalovirus exposure and HLA in healthy donors. Whole-study findings and limits: In vitro data verified a few CMV-associated chains as specific for CMV antigens. Researchers reported in a later analysis that a missense DCLRE1C variant was tied to TCR beta V- and J-gene trimming. A later analysis showed TCR association rates differing by HLA locus, peaking at DRB1 and lowest at HLA-C.

The J segment lost 0 bases and the V segment lost 1 base, leaving 3 bases of the junction unmatched. Per the germline V gene, CDR1 is MGHDK and CDR2 is SYGVNS. The CDR3 is 16 residues long. The PCR made use of 60 Vbeta and 13 Jbeta primers. The assay was immunoSEQ multiplex PCR, and TCRdb's table has in-frame clones only and misses some. The sample holds 130,000 or so clones. This sequence joins TRBV25-1 and TRBJ2-1, with TRBD2 matching 7 bases. The sample was PBMCs. This receptor was taken from a woman aged 18 to 35 in good health and CMV-seronegative. The CDR3 nucleotides are TGTGCCAGCAGTGAATCGGGGGGACGCTCCTACAATGAGCAGTTCTTC. Translating it yields CASSESGGRSYNEQFF.